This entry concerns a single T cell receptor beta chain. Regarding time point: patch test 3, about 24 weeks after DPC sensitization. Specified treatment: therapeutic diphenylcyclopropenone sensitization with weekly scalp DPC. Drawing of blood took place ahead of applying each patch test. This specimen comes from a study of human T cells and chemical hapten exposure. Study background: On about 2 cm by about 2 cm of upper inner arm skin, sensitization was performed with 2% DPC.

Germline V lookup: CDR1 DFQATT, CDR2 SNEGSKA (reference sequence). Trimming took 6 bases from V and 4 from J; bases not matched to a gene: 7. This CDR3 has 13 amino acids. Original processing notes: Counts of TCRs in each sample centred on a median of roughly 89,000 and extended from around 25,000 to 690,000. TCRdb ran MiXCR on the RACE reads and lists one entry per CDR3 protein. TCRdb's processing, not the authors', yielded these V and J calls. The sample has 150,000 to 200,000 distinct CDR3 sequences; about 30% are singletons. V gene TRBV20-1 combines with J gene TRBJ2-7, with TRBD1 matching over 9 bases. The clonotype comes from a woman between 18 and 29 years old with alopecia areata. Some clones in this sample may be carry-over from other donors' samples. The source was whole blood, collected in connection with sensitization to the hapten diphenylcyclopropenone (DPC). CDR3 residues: CSAMGQGGYEQYF. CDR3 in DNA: TGCAGTGCCATGGGACAGGGTGGATACGAGCAGTACTTC.